This T cell receptor (beta chain) emerged from a study of T cells in Graves' hyperthyroidism and ophthalmopathy. This clonotype occurred many times. Amplified TCR beta CDR3 regions derived from RNA transcripts. HTBI primers drove first-round RT-PCR of the TCR CDR3. TCRdb independently ran MiXCR on the multiplex PCR reads; one entry per CDR3 protein. The sample carries roughly 160,000 distinct CDR3 sequences, over 7.5% recorded once. CDR3 length: 13 amino acids. Germline V gene lookup returns CDR1 MNHEY and CDR2 SVGAGI. V dropped 0 bases and J dropped 4 bases, with 6 bases sitting between them. The sample consisted of blood. The chain combines TRBV6-5 with TRBJ1-1; D is ambiguous. The sequence derives from a woman younger than 30 with Graves' hyperthyroidism that later progressed to Graves' ophthalmopathy. CDR3 bases: TGTGCCAGCAGTTACTCGACCAGCACTGAAGCTTTCTTT. Translation: CASSYSTSTEAFF.